This TCR beta chain was identified in a study of blood T cell repertoires in COVID-19. Study-wide background: COVID-19 samples from acute and convalescent phases originated in the United States, Italy and Spain. T cells, B-cell-depleted T cells, or PBMCs supplied cDNA or gDNA.

Per the original methods: Nucleated cell number was recorded as an estimate derived from reference gene primer amplification. Some clones are missing from TCRdb's copy, which holds only in-frame ones; the method was immunoSEQ multiplex PCR. For V, J and clone size, that table is used; D and trimming come from the DNA. Found here are about 210,000 clones, approximately 86% of them singletons; the top ten hold roughly 1.5%. This CDR3 comprises 15 residues. Per germline, CDR1 SGHDT and CDR2 YYEEEE. V was clipped by 4 bases and J by 4 bases; unmatched bases: 7. This clonotype originated in a man aged 18 to 29 with active or convalescent COVID-19. This chain uses TRBV5-6 with TRBJ2-2; 7 bases align to TRBD2. The sample was peripheral blood. CDR3 in amino acids: CASSRGSISTGELFF. The CDR3, as DNA: TGTGCCAGCAGCCGCGGGAGTATCAGCACCGGGGAGCTGTTTTTT.